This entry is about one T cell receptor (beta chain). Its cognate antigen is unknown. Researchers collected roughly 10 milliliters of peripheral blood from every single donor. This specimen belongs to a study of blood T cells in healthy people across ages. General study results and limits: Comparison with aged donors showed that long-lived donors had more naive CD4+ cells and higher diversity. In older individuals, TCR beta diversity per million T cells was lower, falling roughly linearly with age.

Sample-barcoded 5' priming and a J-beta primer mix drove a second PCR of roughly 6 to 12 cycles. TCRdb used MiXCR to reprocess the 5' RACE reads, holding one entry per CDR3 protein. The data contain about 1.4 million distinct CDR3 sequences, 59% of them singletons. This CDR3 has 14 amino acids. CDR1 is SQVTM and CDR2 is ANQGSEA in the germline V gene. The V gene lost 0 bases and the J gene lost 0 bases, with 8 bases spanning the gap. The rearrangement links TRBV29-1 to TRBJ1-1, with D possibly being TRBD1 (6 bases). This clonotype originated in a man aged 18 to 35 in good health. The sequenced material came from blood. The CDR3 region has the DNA TGCAGCGTTGAAGAGACAGGTTTGAACACTGAAGCTTTCTTT. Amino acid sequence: CSVEETGLNTEAFF.